These 31 T cell receptor beta chains were all obtained from the same sample, sequenced in a study of Graves' ophthalmopathy and Graves' hyperthyroidism. Amplification of TCR beta CDR3 regions used RNA transcripts. An initial RT-PCR round employing HTBI primers preceded a second-round multiplex PCR. TCRdb re-called the multiplex PCR reads through MiXCR, storing one row per CDR3 protein. Altogether about 740,000 distinct CDR3 sequences are present, about 44% being singletons, with the ten largest covering roughly 45%. Sequencing used peripheral blood. These receptors came from an adult man with Graves' ophthalmopathy.

This chain uses TRBV7-2 with TRBJ2-7; a possible D gene is TRBD1 (5 bases). Germline lookup yields CDR1 SGHTA and CDR2 FQGNSA. This CDR3 is built from 15 residues. V lost 2 bases to trimming and J lost 0 bases, with 11 bases between them. This CDR3 is CASSLMQGSSYEQYF. CDR3 in DNA: TGTGCCAGCAGCTTAATGCAGGGAAGCTCCTACGAGCAGTACTTC.

This clonotype was detected only a few times. The rearrangement uses TRBV7-9 and TRBJ2-7, with a weak D call TRBD1 (6 bases). V was pared by 5 bases and J by 4 bases, with 12 bases between. CDR1 and CDR2 from the germline V gene are SEHNR and FQNEAQ (reference sequence). This CDR3 has 13 residues. The CDR3 spells CASSLGHRYEQYF. The CDR3 DNA reads TGTGCCAGCAGCCTGGGACACCGATACGAGCAGTACTTC.

The V gene is TRBV7-9, the J gene TRBJ1-1; TRBD1 matches 9 bases. Germline-derived CDR1 and CDR2 are SEHNR and FQNEAQ (reference sequence). Trimming at V came to 3 bases and at J to 13 bases, leaving 9 bases not matched to a gene. CDR3 length: 13 residues. The CDR3 coding sequence is TGTGCCAGCAGCTTGTCAGGGACAGGGTTTGTTTTCTTT. Protein: CASSLSGTGFVFF.

The chain employs TRBV7-2 and TRBJ1-1, with D possibly being TRBD1 (6 bases). The V gene's germline CDR1 is SGHTA and CDR2 FQGNSA. The CDR3 has 13 amino acids. V dropped 1 base and J dropped 10 bases, with 13 bases sitting between them. The CDR3, as DNA: TGTGCCAGCAGCTTAGATCCAGGGGAGAGAGCTTTCTTT. Translated: CASSLDPGERAFF.

This clonotype was observed a single time. The chain joins TRBV25-1 to TRBJ1-6, with D hard to call. Per the germline V gene, CDR1 is MGHDK and CDR2 is SYGVNS. The V end was cut by 2 bases, the J end by 7 bases, with 15 bases between. The CDR3 totals 16 residues. This CDR3 reads CASSEPSGSGNSPLHF. CDR3 coding DNA: TGTGCCAGCAGTGAACCCTCGGGCTCTGGAAATTCACCCCTCCACTTT.

The V gene is TRBV29-1, the J gene TRBJ1-2, with D perhaps TRBD1 (6 bases). V lost 8 bases and J 4 bases, leaving 17 bases between the germline ends. The length of the CDR3 is 13 residues. Per germline, CDR1 SQVTM and CDR2 ANQGSEA. DNA for the CDR3: TGCAGCCAAGGAGCAGGGGACGGCTATGGCTACACCTTC. It codes for CSQGAGDGYGYTF.

This rearrangement joins TRBV7-9 to TRBJ2-7; the D call may be TRBD1 or TRBD2 (5 bases each). CDR1 and CDR2 (germline): SEHNR, FQNEAQ (reference sequence). The CDR3 sequence is 16 residues long. Trimming left V 1 base short and J 4 bases short, with 17 bases between. The CDR3 region is CASSLGGSGTSYEQYF. The CDR3 DNA sequence: TGTGCCAGCAGCTTAGGTGGCTCAGGGACGTCTTACGAGCAGTACTTC.

This clonotype was seen a few times. The chain recombines TRBV7-9 with TRBJ1-5; D remains ambiguous. This CDR3 has 14 residues. With 8 bases removed from V and 0 bases from J, the gap between germline ends came to 11 bases. Germline V gives CDR1 SEHNR, CDR2 FQNEAQ (reference sequence). CDR3 DNA sequence: TGTGCCAGCTCCGGGGATTATAGCAATCAGCCCCAGCATTTT. Translation gives CASSGDYSNQPQHF.

This clonotype was observed a single time. This may stem from a read error, because a much larger clone lies one nucleotide away. Given the absence of the conserved phenylalanine or tryptophan at the CDR3 end, a read error is likely. The chain couples TRBV29-1 to TRBJ1-2, with 11 bases that match TRBD1. Germline CDR1 SQVTM, CDR2 ANQGSEA. This CDR3 is built from 13 residues. V lost 4 bases, J lost 3 bases, and 1 base stayed unmatched. The CDR3 loop reads CSVGGQGDYGYTL. CDR3 bases: TGCAGCGTTGGGGGACAGGGGGACTATGGCTACACCCTC.

In this sample, this clonotype turned up once. V usage is TRBV10-3 and J usage is TRBJ1-2; 7 bases map to TRBD1. V gave up 5 bases and J gave up 2 bases; unmatched junction bases: 5. Germline V CDR1 and CDR2: ENHRY, SYGVKD. There are 14 residues in the CDR3. CDR3 amino acids: CAISYTDRNYGYTF. In nucleotides, the CDR3 is TGTGCCATCAGTTACACGGACAGGAACTATGGCTACACCTTC.

The sample holds many counts of this clonotype. The chain links TRBV2 to TRBJ2-7, with 9 bases lining up with TRBD2. The V gene end was trimmed by 7 bases and the J gene end by 6 bases; junction bases not matched to a gene: 13. Germline lookup yields CDR1 SNHLY and CDR2 FYNNEI. CDR3 size: 15 residues. Here the CDR3 DNA reads TGTGCCAGCAAACGACTAGCGGCAGGGCCGGGCGAGCAGTACTTC. It encodes CASKRLAAGPGEQYF.

The chain carries TRBV7-9 and TRBJ1-5, with 7 bases lining up with TRBD1. V was clipped by 5 bases and J by 4 bases; unmatched bases: 5. In germline, CDR1 is SEHNR, CDR2 FQNEAQ (reference sequence). The CDR3 is 14 residues long. CDR3 protein: CASSQDRTNQPQHF. The CDR3 DNA reads TGTGCCAGCAGCCAGGACAGGACGAATCAGCCCCAGCATTTT.

This clonotype has more than one count but fewer than ten. Mismatch with germline at one junction end may stem from a read error. The J gene is TRBJ1-2, the V gene TRBV24-1; 9 positions agree with TRBD1. CDR1 is KGHDR, CDR2 SFDVKD, per germline. This CDR3 is 16 amino acids long. The CDR3 coding sequence is TGTGCCAGCAGTTACACCCGACAGGGGGGCGGCTATGGCTACACCTTC. This encodes CASSYTRQGGGYGYTF.

This clonotype was detected many times. V usage is TRBV20-1 and J usage is TRBJ1-2, with TRBD1 matching over 8 bases. After removal of 6 bases from V and 4 bases from J, the junction contained 4 bases not matched to a gene. CDR1 DFQATT and CDR2 SNEGSKA come from the germline V gene (reference sequence). This CDR3 comprises 12 residues. The CDR3, as DNA: TGCAGTGCGAGGGGACAGGTCTATGGCTACACCTTC. It is translated as CSARGQVYGYTF.

The V gene is TRBV20-1, the J gene TRBJ2-7; possible D gene TRBD1, 5 bases. V dropped 5 bases and J dropped 11 bases, with 16 bases sitting between them. Germline lookup yields CDR1 DFQATT and CDR2 SNEGSKA (reference sequence). The CDR3 is made up of 11 amino acids. DNA of the CDR3: TGCAGTGCTGGAGTCAGGGAAGGAGAGTACTTC. Its protein product is CSAGVREGEYF.

In this sample, this clonotype turned up once. The V call is TRBV11-2, the J call TRBJ1-1; D gene unclear. This CDR3 is built from 14 residues. V was shortened by 1 base and J by 1 base, with 7 bases between the two germline ends. Germline CDR1 SGHAT, CDR2 FQNNGV. CDR3 sequence reads: CASSLVVRNTEAFF. In DNA form, the CDR3 reads TGTGCCAGCAGCTTAGTAGTTCGGAACACTGAAGCTTTCTTT.

This chain joins TRBV7-9 and TRBJ1-1; TRBD1 agrees at 7 bases. Unmatched junction bases numbered 13, after V lost 6 bases and J lost 6 bases. Germline V gene data show CDR1 as SEHNR and CDR2 as FQNEAQ (reference sequence). There are 15 residues in the CDR3. CDR3 in DNA: TGTGCCAGCAGTTTGGGGATAGGGGGCGCTCCTGAAGCTTTCTTT. It is translated as CASSLGIGGAPEAFF.

Points on this clonotype: A much larger clone is a single base away; this may be a read error. The genes are TRBV19 and TRBJ2-7; 7 bases align to TRBD1. Germline V gene lookup returns CDR1 LNHDA and CDR2 SQIVND (reference sequence). The CDR3 runs to 14 residues. V gave up 5 bases and J gave up 5 bases; unmatched junction bases: 9. The CDR3 nucleotides are TGTGCCAGTAGTGTAGGGACAGTGAGGGACGAGCAGTACTTC. Protein product: CASSVGTVRDEQYF.

CDR3 region: CASSSLGQGSAQETQYF. CDR3 sequence (DNA): TGTGCCAGCAGCTCCTTGGGACAGGGTTCGGCGCAAGAGACCCAGTACTTC. The chain has TRBV11-2 and TRBJ2-5; TRBD1 agrees at 9 bases. Losses at the gene ends were 4 bases for V and 2 bases for J; bases not matched to a gene: 11. The length of the CDR3 is 17 residues. Germline V gene data show CDR1 as SGHAT and CDR2 as FQNNGV.

The chain links TRBV25-1 to TRBJ2-7, with a possible D match to TRBD1 (6 bases). The CDR3 has 15 amino acids. The V and J ends lost 6 bases and 2 bases respectively, with 17 bases between them. The germline V gene has CDR1 MGHDK and CDR2 SYGVNS. CDR3 nucleotide sequence: TGTGCCAGCAGCGCTGGGGGCGGCCGTACCTACGAGCAGTACTTC. It translates to CASSAGGGRTYEQYF.

This clonotype came up many times. The chain recombines TRBV29-1 with TRBJ2-5; TRBD2 matches 11 bases. Germline V gene data show CDR1 as SQVTM and CDR2 as ANQGSEA. The CDR3 consists of 15 residues. The chain's CDR3 is CRLPGLAGYQETQYF. The CDR3 DNA follows: TGCAGACTACCAGGACTAGCGGGCTACCAAGAGACCCAGTACTTC. The full variable domain, in which reference TRBV29-1 and TRBJ2-5 provide the parts outside the CDR3, is SAVISQKPSRDICQRGTSLTIQCQVDSQVTMMFWYRQQPGQSLTLIATANQGSEATYESGFVIDKFPISRPNLTFSTLTVSNMSPEDSSIYLCRLPGLAGYQETQYFGPGTRLLVL.

This clonotype was detected a few times. A read error may produce the germline difference seen at one junction end. The chain joins TRBV4-1 to TRBJ1-1; tentative D call: TRBD1 (5 bases). Germline loops: CDR1 MGHRA, CDR2 YSYEKL. The CDR3 has 15 amino acids. The CDR3 region has the DNA TGTGCCAGCAGCCAAGAGGCAGGGCTAGGCACTGAAGCTTTCTTT. Translated: CASSQEAGLGTEAFF.

This clonotype was detected a few times. This rearrangement joins TRBV13 to TRBJ2-7; D is undetermined. Germline V gene lookup returns CDR1 PRHDT and CDR2 FYEKMQ (reference sequence). V was pared by 0 bases and J by 2 bases, with 11 bases between. The CDR3 sequence is 15 residues long. The CDR3: CASSLGGSPPYEQYF. Written as DNA, the CDR3 is TGTGCCAGCAGCTTAGGTGGGTCCCCTCCCTACGAGCAGTACTTC. Using reference TRBV13 and TRBJ2-7 for the parts outside the CDR3, the full variable domain is AAGVIQSPRHLIKEKRETATLKCYPIPRHDTVYWYQQGPGQDPQFLISFYEKMQSDKGSIPDRFSAQQFSDYHSELNMSSLELGDSALYFCASSLGGSPPYEQYFGPGTRLTVT.

The chain recombines TRBV9 with TRBJ2-5; 8 bases map to TRBD1. Per the germline V gene, CDR1 is SGDLS and CDR2 is YYNGEE. The J segment lost 4 bases and the V segment lost 4 bases, leaving 12 bases of the junction unmatched. CDR3 length equals 16 residues. The CDR3 coding sequence is TGTGCCAGCAGCATTTCCCAGGGACAGGCTGGAGAGACCCAGTACTTC. Amino acid sequence: CASSISQGQAGETQYF.

The chain carries TRBV12-3 or TRBV12-4 and TRBJ2-5; no clear D gene. The CDR3 is 15 residues long. The V end lost 5 bases, the J end lost 2 bases, and 15 bases lay between the germline ends. CDR3 residues: CASSRSLPRQETQYF. CDR3 DNA: TGTGCCAGCAGTCGATCCTTACCCAGGCAAGAGACCCAGTACTTC.

A single count supports this clonotype. The rearrangement uses TRBV2 and TRBJ1-1; D might be TRBD1 (5 bases). The CDR3 contains 10 residues. V lost 9 bases and J 11 bases, leaving 13 bases between the germline ends. Germline V CDR1 and CDR2: SNHLY, FYNNEI. The CDR3 here is CASRTGRAFF. The CDR3 DNA follows: TGTGCCAGTAGAACAGGCCGTGCTTTCTTT.

The CDR3 DNA reads TGCAGTGCTAGTGGACAGACAATAAACTATGGCTACACCTTC. Its translation is CSASGQTINYGYTF. The rearrangement links TRBV20-1 to TRBJ1-2; a possible D gene is TRBD1 (6 bases). This CDR3 region has 14 residues. V was pared by 3 bases and J by 2 bases, with 13 bases between. Per germline, CDR1 DFQATT and CDR2 SNEGSKA (reference sequence).

This clonotype showed up many times. The V and J genes are TRBV12-3 or TRBV12-4 and TRBJ2-5; 7 bases match TRBD1. This CDR3 contains 13 residues. Trimming at V came to 6 bases and at J to 5 bases, leaving 6 bases not matched to a gene. The CDR3, as DNA: TGTGCCAGCAGCTTCCTAGGGGGCGAGACCCAGTACTTC. Translating gives CASSFLGGETQYF.

This clonotype was detected a few times. The J gene is TRBJ2-5, the V gene TRBV20-1; tentatively, D is TRBD1 (6 bases). Trimming cost V 0 bases and J 0 bases, with 14 bases left between them. The CDR3 extends over 16 amino acids. In germline, CDR1 is DFQATT, CDR2 SNEGSKA (reference sequence). The CDR3 nucleotides read TGCAGTGCTAGAGATAGGGACAAACAGTACCAAGAGACCCAGTACTTC. This translates into CSARDRDKQYQETQYF.

This clonotype was found many times. This chain links TRBV14 with TRBJ1-2; D might be TRBD1 (5 bases). There are 13 residues in the CDR3. CDR1 is SGHDN and CDR2 is FVKESK in the germline V gene. Trimming took off 4 bases at V and 8 bases at J, with 14 bases between the two ends. As DNA, the CDR3 is TGTGCCAGCAGCCCACGTGGGGGTTCCGGCTACACCTTC. Its translation is CASSPRGGSGYTF.

This clonotype turned up a few times. The V gene is TRBV20-1, the J gene TRBJ2-5, with unresolved D. Looked up from germline, CDR1 is DFQATT and CDR2 is SNEGSKA (reference sequence). The CDR3 extends over 15 amino acids. V lost 0 bases and J lost 0, with 11 bases in between. The CDR3 bases are TGCAGTGCTAGAGATTGGCTACAAAACCAAGAGACCCAGTACTTC. Translation gives CSARDWLQNQETQYF.